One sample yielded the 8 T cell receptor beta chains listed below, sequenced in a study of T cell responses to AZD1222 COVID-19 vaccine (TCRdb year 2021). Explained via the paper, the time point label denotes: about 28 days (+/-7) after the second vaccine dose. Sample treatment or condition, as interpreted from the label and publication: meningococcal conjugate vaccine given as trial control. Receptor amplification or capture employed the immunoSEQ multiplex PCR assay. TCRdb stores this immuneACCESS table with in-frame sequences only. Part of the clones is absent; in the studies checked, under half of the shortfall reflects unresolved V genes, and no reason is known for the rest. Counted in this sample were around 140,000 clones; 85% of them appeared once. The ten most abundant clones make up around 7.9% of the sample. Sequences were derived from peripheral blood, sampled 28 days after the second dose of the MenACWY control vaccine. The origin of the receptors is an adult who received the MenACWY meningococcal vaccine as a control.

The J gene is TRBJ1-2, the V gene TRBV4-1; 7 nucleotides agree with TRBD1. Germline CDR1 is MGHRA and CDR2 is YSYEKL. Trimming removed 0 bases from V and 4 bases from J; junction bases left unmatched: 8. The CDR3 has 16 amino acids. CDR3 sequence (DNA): TGCGCCAGCAGCCAAGACATAGGGGGCCTAGCCTATGGCTACACCTTC. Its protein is CASSQDIGGLAYGYTF.

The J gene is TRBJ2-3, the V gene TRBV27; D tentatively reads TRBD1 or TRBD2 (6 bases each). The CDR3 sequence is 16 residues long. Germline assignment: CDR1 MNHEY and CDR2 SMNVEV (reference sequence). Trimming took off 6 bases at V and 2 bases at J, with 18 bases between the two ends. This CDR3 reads CASSREGGYFTDTQYF. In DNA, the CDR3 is TGTGCCAGCAGCCGAGAGGGGGGCTACTTCACAGATACGCAGTATTTT.

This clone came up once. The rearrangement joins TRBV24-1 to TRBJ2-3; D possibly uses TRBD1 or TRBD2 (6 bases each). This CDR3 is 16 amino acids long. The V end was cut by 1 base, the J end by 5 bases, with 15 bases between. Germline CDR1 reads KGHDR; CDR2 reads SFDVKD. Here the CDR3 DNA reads TGTGCCACCAGTGATTTACCGGGGGCGTCAAAAGATACGCAGTATTTT. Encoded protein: CATSDLPGASKDTQYF.

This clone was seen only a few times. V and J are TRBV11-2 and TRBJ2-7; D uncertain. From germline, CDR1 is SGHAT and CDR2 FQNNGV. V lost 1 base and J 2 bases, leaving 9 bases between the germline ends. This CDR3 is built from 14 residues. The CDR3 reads CASSLAGTTYEQYV. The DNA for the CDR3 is TGTGCCAGCAGCTTAGCGGGCACCACCTACGAGCAGTACGTC.

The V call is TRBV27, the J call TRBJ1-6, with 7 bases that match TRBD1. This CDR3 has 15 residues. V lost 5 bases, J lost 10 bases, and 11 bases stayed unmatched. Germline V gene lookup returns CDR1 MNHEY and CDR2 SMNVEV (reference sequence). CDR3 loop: CASSESRQGSSPLHF. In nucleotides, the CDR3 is TGTGCCAGCAGTGAAAGCCGACAGGGTTCCTCACCCCTCCACTTT.

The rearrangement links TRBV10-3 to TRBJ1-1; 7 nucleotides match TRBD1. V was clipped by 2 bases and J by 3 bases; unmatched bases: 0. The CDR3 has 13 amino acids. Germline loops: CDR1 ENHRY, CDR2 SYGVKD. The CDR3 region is CAISETGDTEAFF. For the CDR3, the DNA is TGTGCCATCAGTGAGACAGGGGACACTGAAGCTTTCTTT.

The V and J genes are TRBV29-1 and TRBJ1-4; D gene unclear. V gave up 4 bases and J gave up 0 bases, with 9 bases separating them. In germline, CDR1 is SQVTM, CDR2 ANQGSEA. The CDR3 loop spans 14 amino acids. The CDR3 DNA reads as TGCAGCGTTGGCACAGATGCAACTAATGAAAAACTGTTTTTT. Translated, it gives CSVGTDATNEKLFF. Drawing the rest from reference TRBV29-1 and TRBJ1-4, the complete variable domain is SAVISQKPSRDICQRGTSLTIQCQVDSQVTMMFWYRQQPGQSLTLIATANQGSEATYESGFVIDKFPISRPNLTFSTLTVSNMSPEDSSIYLCSVGTDATNEKLFFGSGTQLSVL.

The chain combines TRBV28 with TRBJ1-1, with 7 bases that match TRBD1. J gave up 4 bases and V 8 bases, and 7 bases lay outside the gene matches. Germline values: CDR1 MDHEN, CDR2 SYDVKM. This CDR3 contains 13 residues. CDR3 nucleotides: TGTGCCAGCGATGACAGGGTGGGCACTGAAGCTTTCTTT. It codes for CASDDRVGTEAFF.